This record looks at one TCR beta chain sequence and its context. TCRdb re-called the 5' RACE reads; one entry per CDR3 protein, DNA not given. Its listing shows over 150,000 distinct CDR3 sequences. The sample originates from a study of T cells expressing NK-cell markers. Germline assignment: CDR1 LGHNA and CDR2 YNFKEQ. The CDR3 loop spans 16 amino acids. Sequenced material: blood T cells: a sorted CD56 or NKG2C T cell subset, CD4+ or CD8+ T cells, or bulk PBMC T cells (not recorded which). The clonotype comes from a woman aged 50 to 60 in good health. The rearrangement links TRBV4-2 to TRBJ2-7. CDR3 amino acids: CASSQDSSGASYEQYF.